The 12 T cell receptor beta chains listed next were all sequenced from one sample in a study of CD8 T cells in ankylosing spondylitis. TCRdb ran MiXCR on the 5' RACE reads and lists one entry per CDR3 protein. Of about 150,000 distinct CDR3 sequences detected, 7.3% appear once; the ten largest clones hold over 10%. The sequenced sample consisted of blood, either unsorted or a sorted T cell fraction (not recorded which). The receptors here all came from a female donor with ankylosing spondylitis or in good health (not recorded which).

This clonotype was picked up many times. This chain joins TRBV20-1 and TRBJ2-7; no clear D. V was trimmed by 4 bases and J by 4 bases, leaving 14 bases between them. The V gene's germline CDR1 is DFQATT and CDR2 SNEGSKA (reference sequence). The CDR3 has 13 amino acids. CDR3 sequence reads: CSAIMDGRYEQYF. The CDR3 nucleotides read TGCAGTGCTATAATGGACGGAAGATACGAGCAGTACTTC.

J is TRBJ2-1 and V is TRBV24-1; the match to TRBD2 covers 9 bases. Germline assignment: CDR1 KGHDR and CDR2 SFDVKD. This CDR3 is 15 amino acids long. V was clipped by 4 bases and J by 7 bases; unmatched bases: 7. The CDR3 DNA sequence: TGTGCCACCAGTGAAGGCGGGGGGGCCGGGAATGAGCAGTTCTTC. It is translated as CATSEGGGAGNEQFF.

The chain links TRBV7-2 to TRBJ2-1; D might be TRBD2 (6 bases). Trimming shortened V by 3 bases and J by 0 bases, and 12 bases separated the two germline ends. Germline V gives CDR1 SGHTA, CDR2 FQGNSA. CDR3 length: 16 amino acids. Here the CDR3 reads CASSLLRGSSYNEQFF. The CDR3 region has the DNA TGTGCCAGCAGCTTGTTACGGGGGAGCTCCTACAATGAGCAGTTCTTC.

The sample holds many counts of this clonotype. The chain couples TRBV7-2 to TRBJ2-3; possible D gene TRBD2, 6 bases. The germline V gene has CDR1 SGHTA and CDR2 FQGNSA. This CDR3 has 14 amino acids. The V end lost 3 bases, the J end lost 1 base, and 8 bases lay between the germline ends. CDR3 DNA: TGTGCCAGCAGCTTGCGGGACCGCACAGATACGCAGTATTTT. This codes for CASSLRDRTDTQYF.

This clonotype was recorded a few times. The chain links TRBV7-2 to TRBJ2-1, with D perhaps given as TRBD1 or TRBD2 (5 bases each). There are 13 residues in the CDR3. The germline V and J ends were trimmed by 4 bases and 6 bases, with 10 bases remaining between them. Germline V gene data show CDR1 as SGHTA and CDR2 as FQGNSA. The CDR3 nucleotides are TGTGCCAGCAGCTCGGGACCCTCCAATGAGCAGTTCTTC. This sequence encodes CASSSGPSNEQFF.

This clonotype showed up many times. The chain carries TRBV10-2 and TRBJ1-2; D is unresolved. Germline loops: CDR1 WSHSY, CDR2 SAAADI. Trimming cost V 6 bases and J 4 bases, with 12 bases left between them. CDR3 length: 13 residues. The CDR3 sequence is CASSQTETYGYTF. The CDR3 DNA sequence: TGCGCCAGCAGCCAAACGGAGACCTATGGCTACACCTTC.

The chain is built from TRBV18 and TRBJ2-5; the D gene could be TRBD1 or TRBD2 (5 bases each). The CDR3 covers 13 residues. The germline gives CDR1 KGHSH, CDR2 LQKENI. V was trimmed by 8 bases and J by 2 bases, leaving 12 bases between them. In DNA, the CDR3 is TGTGCCAGCGGGGGTTCTATTCAAGAGACCCAGTACTTC. Its protein is CASGGSIQETQYF.

This clonotype was counted ten times or more. The V call is TRBV6-1, the J call TRBJ2-2; unclear D gene. Germline values: CDR1 MNHNS, CDR2 SASEGT. Trimming took 8 bases from V and 7 from J, leaving 5 bases between them. The CDR3 is made up of 10 amino acids. In DNA, the CDR3 is TGTGCCAGCTGGGGCGGGGAGCTGTTTTTT. The encoded protein is CASWGGELFF.

In its sample, this clonotype was seen many times. The chain links TRBV3-1 to TRBJ2-7; 8 bases align to TRBD1. V lost 5 bases, J lost 3 bases, and 15 bases stayed unmatched. Germline V gene lookup returns CDR1 LGHDT and CDR2 YNNKEL (reference sequence). The CDR3 covers 17 residues. This CDR3 reads CASSTAGQERTFYEQYF. The CDR3 DNA reads TGTGCCAGCAGCACCGCGGGACAGGAAAGGACCTTCTACGAGCAGTACTTC.

This clonotype was detected ten times or more. The chain links TRBV29-1 to TRBJ1-4; 10 nucleotides line up with TRBD1. V lost 2 bases, J lost 8 bases, and 2 bases stayed unmatched. CDR3 length: 13 residues. CDR1 and CDR2 from the germline V gene are SQVTM and ANQGSEA. This CDR3 reads CSVERQGAEKLFF. Here the CDR3 DNA reads TGCAGCGTTGAAAGACAGGGGGCGGAAAAACTGTTTTTT.

This clonotype was observed at least ten times. CDR3 nucleotide sequence: TGCAGCGTTGAAGATTTGGAGGCCGAGCAGTACTTC. This translates into CSVEDLEAEQYF. V and J are TRBV29-1 and TRBJ2-7, with D tentatively TRBD2 (5 bases). This CDR3 is built from 12 residues. Trimming shortened V by 0 bases and J by 6 bases, and 9 bases separated the two germline ends. Germline lookup yields CDR1 SQVTM and CDR2 ANQGSEA.

At least ten counts were recorded for this clonotype. J is TRBJ1-6 and V is TRBV6-1; D call uncertain. This CDR3 has 15 residues. Germline V gene lookup returns CDR1 MNHNS and CDR2 SASEGT. V dropped 2 bases and J dropped 0 bases, with 5 bases sitting between them. The CDR3 nucleotides are TGTGCCAGCAGTGAATTGGGCTCCTATAATTCACCCCTCCACTTT. Translating gives CASSELGSYNSPLHF.